The 10 T cell receptor beta chains presented below share a single source sample, sequenced in a study of T-cell memory formation after mild COVID-19. TCRdb passed the 5' RACE reads through MiXCR, listing each CDR3 protein once. The profile covers 150,000 to 200,000 distinct CDR3 sequences, with about a third appearing a single time and about 12% taken by the ten largest. The sample comprised PBMCs or a T cell subset sorted from them (not recorded which). The receptors come from an adult woman who had mild COVID-19 (a few samples of this study predate the infection). Cell type and time point are not known.

This sequence joins TRBV5-1 and TRBJ1-4; 11 nucleotides line up with TRBD1. This CDR3 is built from 16 residues. V dropped 4 bases and J dropped 7; count of bases not matched to a gene: 9. Germline V gene lookup returns CDR1 SGHRS and CDR2 YFSETQ. The DNA of the CDR3 is TGCGCCAGCAGCGTCTATCCGGGACAGGGGGGTGAAAAACTGTTTTTT. Protein: CASSVYPGQGGEKLFF.

This clonotype has just a few counts. This chain connects TRBV7-9 to TRBJ2-2, with D hard to call. V dropped 10 bases and J dropped 0 bases, with 21 bases sitting between them. The CDR3 extends over 17 amino acids. CDR1 is SEHNR, CDR2 FQNEAQ, per germline (reference sequence). The CDR3, as DNA: TGTGCCATACCGGTGTGGCAGGCACCCACGAACACCGGGGAGCTGTTTTTT. As protein: CAIPVWQAPTNTGELFF.

The chain recombines TRBV12-3 or TRBV12-4 with TRBJ1-4; 7 nucleotides align to TRBD1. V lost 4 bases, J lost 12 bases, and 8 bases stayed unmatched. CDR3 length: 13 residues. As DNA, the CDR3 is TGTGCCAGCAGTTACAGGGGCCAAGACGAACTGTTTTTT. This sequence encodes CASSYRGQDELFF.

The rearrangement uses TRBV29-1 and TRBJ1-2; D call uncertain. In germline, CDR1 is SQVTM, CDR2 ANQGSEA. The CDR3 is made up of 13 amino acids. Deletions cut 8 bases from V and 4 bases from J, with 17 bases between. CDR3 DNA sequence: TGCAGCTCGGGCCCAGATTTAGGCTATGGCTACACCTTC. Translation: CSSGPDLGYGYTF.

The chain has TRBV2 and TRBJ2-7; maybe TRBD1 (6 bases). Looked up from germline, CDR1 is SNHLY and CDR2 is FYNNEI. The length of the CDR3 is 12 residues. The CDR3 sequence: CASSDGRTAFRV. The CDR3 DNA follows: TGTGCCAGCAGCGACGGTCGGACAGCGTTTCGGGTC.

A few counts support this clonotype. The CDR3 is CASSFGLRGQAGELFF. CDR3 in DNA: TGTGCCAGCAGTTTTGGTCTCAGGGGGCAAGCCGGGGAGCTGTTTTTT. The chain uses TRBV12-3 or TRBV12-4 and TRBJ2-2; 8 bases align to TRBD1. Trimming took 3 bases from V and 6 from J; bases not matched to a gene: 9. The CDR3 contains 16 residues.

J is TRBJ2-7 and V is TRBV4-3; possible D gene TRBD1, 5 bases. This CDR3 region has 13 residues. V lost 0 bases and J 6 bases, leaving 9 bases between the germline ends. Germline V gene sequence: CDR1 LGHNA, CDR2 YSLEER. The CDR3 DNA is TGCGCCAGCAGCCAAGATCCAGGGTTCGAGCAGTACTTC. This encodes CASSQDPGFEQYF.

A few counts support this clonotype. The genes are TRBV12-3 or TRBV12-4 and TRBJ1-2; perhaps TRBD1 as D (6 bases). Trimming pared 6 bases from V and 0 bases from J, leaving 17 bases between. This CDR3 comprises 16 residues. CDR3 protein: CASRPGGWQSNYGYTF. CDR3 sequence (DNA): TGTGCCAGCAGACCGGGGGGCTGGCAGTCTAACTATGGCTACACCTTC.

The chain has TRBV6-5 and TRBJ1-2; TRBD1 matches at 8 bases. CDR1 is MNHEY and CDR2 is SVGAGI in the germline V gene. This CDR3 has 14 residues. Trimming cost V 4 bases and J 2 bases; bases outside gene matches: 3. DNA of the CDR3: TGTGCCAGCAGTTCCAGGGGGCCCAACTATGGCTACACCTTC. This translates into CASSSRGPNYGYTF.

A few counts support this clonotype. The chain recombines TRBV10-3 with TRBJ1-2; weak D call: TRBD1 (5 bases). CDR1 ENHRY and CDR2 SYGVKD come from the germline V gene. V was clipped by 0 bases and J by 13 bases, with 18 bases between them. The CDR3 runs 14 residues. This CDR3 reads CAISESGTPSRGTF. In DNA form, the CDR3 reads TGTGCCATCAGTGAGTCCGGGACTCCATCTAGGGGCACCTTC.